The 29 T cell receptor beta chains presented below share a single source sample, sequenced in a study of metastatic and nonmetastatic thyroid tumors. The entire patient cohort was treatment-naive prior to thyroid surgery. TCRdb used MiXCR to call clones anew from the PCR reads. Of tens of thousands of clones detected, 25% to 30% appear once; the ten largest clones hold 9.6%. The sample comprised blood. These receptors originate from a female donor with papillary thyroid cancer or a benign thyroid nodule (not recorded which). Some clones in this sample may be carry-over from other donors' samples.

The V and J genes are TRBV29-1 and TRBJ1-2; D might be TRBD1 (5 bases). Germline values: CDR1 SQVTM, CDR2 ANQGSEA. This CDR3 spans 15 amino acids. V lost 6 bases, J lost 6 bases, and 23 bases lay in between. CDR3 region: CSVGVDGESSNGYTF. Written as DNA, the CDR3 is TGCAGCGTGGGGGTGGACGGGGAGTCGTCGAATGGCTACACCTTC.

The chain has TRBV7-2 and TRBJ2-7, with D possibly matching TRBD2 (6 bases). The CDR3 consists of 16 residues. The germline V gene has CDR1 SGHTA and CDR2 FQGNSA. The V and J ends lost 1 base and 6 bases respectively, with 19 bases between them. CDR3 amino acids: CASSLGAGRAGSEQYF. The CDR3 DNA reads TGTGCCAGCAGCTTAGGCGCTGGCAGGGCGGGGAGCGAGCAGTACTTC.

This chain connects TRBV18 to TRBJ2-7; 7 positions agree with TRBD1. With 3 bases clipped from V and 2 bases from J, the junction kept 4 bases outside the gene matches. The CDR3 is 14 amino acids. Germline CDR1 and CDR2: KGHSH and LQKENI. CDR3 sequence: CASSPRDRTYEQYF. In DNA form, the CDR3 reads TGTGCCAGCTCACCCCGGGACAGAACCTACGAGCAGTACTTC.

The chain combines TRBV5-1 with TRBJ1-6; D is perhaps TRBD1 (6 bases). V gave up 4 bases and J gave up 7 bases, with 24 bases separating them. The CDR3 totals 18 residues. CDR1 and CDR2 from the germline V gene are SGHRS and YFSETQ. In DNA, the CDR3 is TGCGCCAGCAGCGTCCGGGACACCGGACGCAATTTCAATTCACCCCTCCACTTT. Protein sequence: CASSVRDTGRNFNSPLHF.

V gene TRBV19 combines with J gene TRBJ1-2; 8 positions match TRBD1. CDR1 and CDR2 from the germline V gene are LNHDA and SQIVND (reference sequence). J was trimmed by 8 bases and V by 6 bases; bases with no gene match: 8. The length of the CDR3 is 13 residues. The CDR3 nucleotides are TGTGCCAGTAGCTCCGGGACAGGCTTCGGCTACACCTTC. Translated: CASSSGTGFGYTF.

This clone was found many times. This rearrangement joins TRBV5-6 to TRBJ2-5; 8 positions agree with TRBD2. Germline V gives CDR1 SGHDT, CDR2 YYEEEE. The CDR3 has 16 amino acids. V shed 0 bases, J shed 5 bases, and the junction held 9 bases outside the gene matches. Written as DNA, the CDR3 is TGTGCCAGCAGCTTGGTACAGCGGGGGCGTACGGAGACCCAGTACTTC. This sequence encodes CASSLVQRGRTETQYF. Full variable domain (remainder filled in from reference TRBV5-6 and TRBJ2-5): DAGVTQSPTHLIKTRGQQVTLRCSPKSGHDTVSWYQQALGQGPQFIFQYYEEEERQRGNFPDRFSGHQFPNYSSELNVNALLLGDSALYLCASSLVQRGRTETQYFGPGTRLLVL.

This clone was seen repeatedly, ten times or more. The chain has TRBV27 and TRBJ1-5; the match to TRBD1 covers 9 bases. CDR1 and CDR2 from the germline V gene are MNHEY and SMNVEV (reference sequence). The trim removed 3 bases at V and 9 bases at J, leaving 6 bases unmatched. This CDR3 is 14 amino acids long. The CDR3 region is CASSFTGGGGPQHF. CDR3 nucleotides: TGTGCCAGCAGTTTTACAGGGGGCGGGGGGCCCCAGCATTTT.

This clone was recorded at least ten times. This chain links TRBV18 with TRBJ2-7; possible D gene TRBD2, 6 bases. Per the germline V gene, CDR1 is KGHSH and CDR2 is LQKENI. The CDR3 totals 14 residues. Deletions cut 2 bases from V and 5 bases from J, with 13 bases between. This CDR3 is CASSPLQGLNEQYF. DNA of the CDR3: TGTGCCAGCTCACCATTGCAGGGACTCAACGAGCAGTACTTC.

The J gene is TRBJ2-1, the V gene TRBV28, with a weak D call TRBD2 (6 bases). V was pared by 6 bases and J by 4 bases, with 19 bases between. Looked up from germline, CDR1 is MDHEN and CDR2 is SYDVKM. The CDR3 runs 16 residues. In nucleotides, the CDR3 is TGTGCCAGCAGGGGAATGAGTCTAGCGCTTTACAATGAGCAGTTCTTC. Translated: CASRGMSLALYNEQFF.

This clone was observed a handful of times. A much larger clone differs from this one at a single base, so this may be a read error. The chain links TRBV29-1 to TRBJ1-2; TRBD1 aligns across 8 bases. The CDR3 has 13 residues. Germline CDR1 SQVTM, CDR2 ANQGSEA. This CDR3 is CSVESQGADGHTF. The CDR3 nucleotides read TGCAGCGTGGAAAGCCAGGGGGCGGATGGCCACACCTTC. The variable domain in full, with the rest retrieved from reference TRBV29-1 and TRBJ1-2, is SAVISQKPSRDICQRGTSLTIQCQVDSQVTMMFWYRQQPGQSLTLIATANQGSEATYESGFVIDKFPISRPNLTFSTLTVSNMSPEDSSIYLCSVESQGADGHTFGSGTRLTVV.

This clone was counted many times. The rearrangement links TRBV20-1 to TRBJ2-1, with a weak D call TRBD2 (5 bases). With 6 bases removed from V and 5 bases from J, the gap between germline ends came to 29 bases. Germline loops: CDR1 DFQATT, CDR2 SNEGSKA (reference sequence). There are 18 residues in the CDR3. The CDR3 sequence is CSAEIISRRIADDNEQFF. CDR3 nucleotides: TGCAGTGCGGAGATCATAAGCCGGAGGATTGCGGATGACAATGAGCAGTTCTTC.

In its sample, this clone ranks as medium-sized. The chain joins TRBV20-1 to TRBJ2-7; no firm D call. V lost 0 bases to trimming and J lost 1 base, with 22 bases between them. Germline CDR1 and CDR2: DFQATT and SNEGSKA (reference sequence). The CDR3 runs 18 residues. This chain's CDR3 is CSARDGDLSHRLSYEQYF. In nucleotides, the CDR3 is TGCAGTGCTAGAGATGGTGATTTGTCACACCGTCTTTCCTACGAGCAGTACTTC.

This clone was counted a few times. A read error may explain this, as a much larger clone is one base away. This chain links TRBV5-4 with TRBJ2-1, with D tentatively TRBD2 (5 bases). Germline values: CDR1 SGHNT, CDR2 YYREEE (reference sequence). The CDR3 runs 14 residues. V was trimmed by 4 bases and J by 3 bases, leaving 11 bases between them. CDR3 amino acids: CASSPRGSYNEQFF. CDR3 sequence (DNA): TGTGCCAGCAGCCCCCGAGGGAGCTACAATGAGCAGTTCTTC.

The chain links TRBV20-1 to TRBJ2-1, with TRBD1 identical over 7 bases. The J segment lost 7 bases and the V segment lost 3 bases, leaving 12 bases of the junction unmatched. CDR1 and CDR2 from the germline V gene are DFQATT and SNEGSKA (reference sequence). This CDR3 is built from 15 residues. CDR3: CSASLDRVNLNEQFF. The CDR3 nucleotides are TGCAGTGCTAGTCTAGACAGGGTGAATTTAAATGAGCAGTTCTTC.

This clone was seen repeatedly, ten times or more. Other DNA sequences in this sample translate to the same CDR3. V usage is TRBV28 and J usage is TRBJ1-1; 7 nucleotides match TRBD1. J lost 0 bases, V lost 5 bases, and 6 bases had no gene match. Germline V gene sequence: CDR1 MDHEN, CDR2 SYDVKM. The CDR3 is made up of 15 amino acids. DNA of the CDR3: TGTGCCAGCAGTCCAGGGGGTTTCATGAACACTGAAGCTTTCTTT. It yields the protein CASSPGGFMNTEAFF.

Ten or more counts support this clone. This chain connects TRBV27 to TRBJ2-5; D ambiguous. Trimming took off 4 bases at V and 9 bases at J, with 18 bases between the two ends. Germline-derived CDR1 and CDR2 are MNHEY and SMNVEV (reference sequence). This CDR3 is 14 amino acids long. This CDR3 is CASSSLDHPRAQYF. The DNA for the CDR3 is TGTGCCAGCAGTTCCCTAGACCACCCAAGGGCCCAGTACTTC.

V usage is TRBV11-2 and J usage is TRBJ1-1, with D unclear. The CDR3 loop spans 12 amino acids. CDR1 is SGHAT and CDR2 is FQNNGV in the germline V gene. The germline V and J ends were trimmed by 6 bases and 9 bases, with 14 bases remaining between them. Written as DNA, the CDR3 is TGTGCCAGCAGGGGGAGGGTGTTCCAAGCTTTCTTT. It specifies CASRGRVFQAFF.

Comments on this clone: Lacking the conserved final phenylalanine or tryptophan, this CDR3 likely reflects a read error. This rearrangement joins TRBV11-2 to TRBJ2-4, with TRBD2 matching 11 bases. Losses at the gene ends were 5 bases for V and 7 bases for J; bases not matched to a gene: 16. The CDR3 length is 18 residues. Germline-derived CDR1 and CDR2 are SGHAT and FQNNGV. The DNA of the CDR3 is TGTGCCAGCAGCCAACCACGCCGAGATAGCGGGGGGGCTAACATTCAGTACTTA. Its translation is CASSQPRRDSGGANIQYL.

This clone was picked up a small number of times. A much larger clone lies a single base off, so this may be a read error. In nucleotides, the CDR3 is TGCAGCGTACCGGGACTAGCGGGAGTAACGAACACCGGGGAGCTGTTTTTT. Encoded protein: CSVPGLAGVTNTGELFF. The chain links TRBV29-1 to TRBJ2-2; 14 bases agree with TRBD2. The J segment lost 0 bases and the V segment lost 6 bases, leaving 6 bases of the junction unmatched. Looked up from germline, CDR1 is SQVTM and CDR2 is ANQGSEA. CDR3 length: 17 residues.

This clone was counted ten times or more. Different DNA sequences within this sample yield the same CDR3. The gene calls are TRBV6-5 and TRBJ2-5; TRBD1 matches 7 bases. The junction had 9 bases not matched to a gene; V was cut back by 0 bases and J by 14 bases. The germline CDR1 and CDR2 sequences are MNHEY and SVGAGI. The CDR3 spans 13 residues. The CDR3 bases are TGTGCCAGCAGTTACTCGGCGGTTGGGACAGCTTACTTC. Amino acid sequence: CASSYSAVGTAYF.

The chain links TRBV6-5 to TRBJ1-2, with 9 bases aligning to TRBD1. The CDR3 covers 16 residues. Germline-derived CDR1 and CDR2 are MNHEY and SVGAGI. The junction had 8 bases not matched to a gene; V was cut back by 0 bases and J by 6 bases. CDR3 sequence reads: CASSYSIATGGDGYTF. CDR3 nucleotide sequence: TGTGCCAGCAGTTACTCGATCGCGACAGGGGGAGATGGCTACACCTTC.

The chain couples TRBV24-1 to TRBJ2-2, with TRBD1 as a possible D gene (6 bases). With 0 bases removed from V and 0 bases from J, the gap between germline ends came to 16 bases. The germline CDR1 and CDR2 sequences are KGHDR and SFDVKD. This CDR3 comprises 19 residues. The CDR3 region has the DNA TGTGCCACCAGTGATTTGGCAGGGGTAGGACCAGCGAACACCGGGGAGCTGTTTTTT. It is translated as CATSDLAGVGPANTGELFF.

V and J are TRBV15 and TRBJ2-7, with D perhaps matching TRBD1 (5 bases). Germline lookup yields CDR1 LNHNV and CDR2 YYDKDF (reference sequence). There are 15 residues in the CDR3. The V end was cut by 0 bases, the J end by 1 base, with 10 bases between. CDR3 DNA: TGTGCCACCAGCAGAGATAAGGGGCAGTCCTACGAGCAGTACTTC. This translates into CATSRDKGQSYEQYF.

This clone was counted at least ten times. The V call is TRBV5-1, the J call TRBJ2-3; weak D call: TRBD2 (5 bases). The germline V gene encodes CDR1 SGHRS and CDR2 YFSETQ. Trimming took 0 bases from V and 2 from J, leaving 16 bases between them. This CDR3 has 17 amino acids. The CDR3 loop is CASSLASSAGYTDTQYF. The CDR3 nucleotides are TGCGCCAGCAGCTTGGCCAGTAGCGCTGGATACACAGATACGCAGTATTTT.

This clone was recorded a few times. V and J are TRBV6-2 or TRBV6-3 and TRBJ2-3, with 11 bases that match TRBD2. The CDR3 is 17 amino acids. Per the germline V gene, CDR1 is MNHEY and CDR2 is SVGEGT. The V segment lost 2 bases and the J segment 2 bases; nucleotides outside the gene matches: 6. CDR3 residues: CASSYLRLAGNTDTQYF. The CDR3 DNA sequence: TGTGCCAGCAGTTACCTCCGACTAGCGGGGAACACAGATACGCAGTATTTT.

The chain uses TRBV27 and TRBJ2-7; D assignment may be TRBD1 or TRBD2 (5 bases each). This CDR3 is built from 14 residues. Trimming took 5 bases from V and 7 from J, leaving 18 bases between them. Germline CDR1 MNHEY, CDR2 SMNVEV (reference sequence). The CDR3 spells CASSLLGASSEQYF. CDR3 nucleotide sequence: TGTGCCAGCAGTCTTCTCGGGGCCAGCAGTGAGCAGTACTTC.

This clone was detected ten times or more. This sample includes further DNA sequences coding for the same CDR3. This sequence joins TRBV6-2 or TRBV6-3 and TRBJ2-1; 10 bases match TRBD2. With V trimmed by 2 bases and J by 0 bases, 4 bases remained unmatched. Per the germline V gene, CDR1 is MNHEY and CDR2 is SVGEGT. The CDR3 consists of 17 residues. This CDR3 reads CASSYLAGAASYNEQFF. The CDR3 DNA reads as TGTGCCAGCAGTTACCTAGCGGGGGCCGCCTCCTACAATGAGCAGTTCTTC.

This clone appeared many times. CDR3 bases: TGTGCCAGCGATACCCCCGGGACGGTAAGCACAGATACGCAGTATTTT. It encodes CASDTPGTVSTDTQYF. The V and J genes are TRBV27 and TRBJ2-3; possibly TRBD1 or TRBD2 for D (5 bases each). V was shortened by 8 bases and J by 0 bases, with 18 bases between the two germline ends. CDR3 length: 16 residues. The germline V gene has CDR1 MNHEY and CDR2 SMNVEV (reference sequence).

The rearrangement links TRBV11-2 to TRBJ2-3; 9 bases align to TRBD1. The length of the CDR3 is 16 residues. CDR1 and CDR2 from the germline V gene are SGHAT and FQNNGV. V shed 1 base and J 0 bases; nucleotides not matched to a gene: 2. CDR3 nucleotide sequence: TGTGCCAGCAGCTTAGGGACAGGGGTCAGCACAGATACGCAGTATTTT. Protein sequence: CASSLGTGVSTDTQYF.